This TCR beta chain was observed in a study of blood T cell repertoires in COVID-19. Across the study: Nucleic acid was either cDNA or gDNA, and it came from T cells, B-cell-depleted T cells, or PBMCs.

The table came from immunoSEQ multiplex PCR; TCRdb's copy has only in-frame clones and leaves some out. The sample lists some 290,000 clones, 86% occurring once. CDR3 length equals 17 residues. Germline loops: CDR1 LNHDA, CDR2 SQIVND (reference sequence). J gave up 4 bases and V 3 bases, and 10 bases lay outside the gene matches. This clone was seen only once. Sequencing was performed on peripheral blood. This chain links TRBV19 with TRBJ2-2; TRBD2 matches at 8 bases. The source is a man younger than 30 with active or convalescent COVID-19. CDR3 protein: CASSIIRRREATGELFF. CDR3 bases: TGTGCCAGTAGTATTATCAGGCGGCGGGAGGCCACCGGGGAGCTGTTTTTT.